This T cell receptor beta chain was captured in a study of early T cells in non-severe SARS-CoV-2 infection. Study context: The input, bulk RNA from unsorted whole blood, was sequenced, and chains were unpaired.

At least ten counts were recorded for this clonotype. The antigen remains unidentified. Study observations and caveats: Anti-spike CD8 specificities were favored by VDJdb matching, whose results missed private and CD4 specificities.

Germline V gene lookup returns CDR1 MNHEY and CDR2 SMNVEV (reference sequence). This CDR3 has 15 amino acids. V shed 6 bases, J shed 1 base, and the junction held 8 bases outside the gene matches. Attached unique molecular identifiers marked individual cDNA molecules. TCRdb reprocessed the 5' RACE reads with MiXCR, giving one entry per CDR3 protein. The repertoire consists of about 22,000 distinct CDR3 sequences, with roughly 3.6% occurring once and the leading ten covering roughly 6%. The sample consisted of whole blood. V is TRBV27 and J is TRBJ2-7, with 8 bases matching TRBD1. This clonotype originated in an adult who was a healthcare worker with PCR-confirmed SARS-CoV-2 infection or an uninfected control (not recorded which). The CDR3 region is CASRPGQEVSYEQYF. The CDR3 DNA reads as TGTGCCAGCAGGCCGGGACAGGAGGTTTCCTACGAGCAGTACTTC.